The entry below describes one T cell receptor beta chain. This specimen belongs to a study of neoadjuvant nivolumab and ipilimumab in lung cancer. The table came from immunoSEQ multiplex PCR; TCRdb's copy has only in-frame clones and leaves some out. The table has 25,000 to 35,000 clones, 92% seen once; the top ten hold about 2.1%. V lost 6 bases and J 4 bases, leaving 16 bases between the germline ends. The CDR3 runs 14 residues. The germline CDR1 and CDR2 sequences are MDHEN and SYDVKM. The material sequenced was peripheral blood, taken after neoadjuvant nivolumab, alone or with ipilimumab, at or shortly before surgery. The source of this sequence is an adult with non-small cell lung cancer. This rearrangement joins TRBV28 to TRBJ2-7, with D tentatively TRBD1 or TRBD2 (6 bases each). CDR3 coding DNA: TGTGCCAGCAGGACAGGAGGGAGAGCGTACGAGCAGTACTTC. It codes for CASRTGGRAYEQYF.